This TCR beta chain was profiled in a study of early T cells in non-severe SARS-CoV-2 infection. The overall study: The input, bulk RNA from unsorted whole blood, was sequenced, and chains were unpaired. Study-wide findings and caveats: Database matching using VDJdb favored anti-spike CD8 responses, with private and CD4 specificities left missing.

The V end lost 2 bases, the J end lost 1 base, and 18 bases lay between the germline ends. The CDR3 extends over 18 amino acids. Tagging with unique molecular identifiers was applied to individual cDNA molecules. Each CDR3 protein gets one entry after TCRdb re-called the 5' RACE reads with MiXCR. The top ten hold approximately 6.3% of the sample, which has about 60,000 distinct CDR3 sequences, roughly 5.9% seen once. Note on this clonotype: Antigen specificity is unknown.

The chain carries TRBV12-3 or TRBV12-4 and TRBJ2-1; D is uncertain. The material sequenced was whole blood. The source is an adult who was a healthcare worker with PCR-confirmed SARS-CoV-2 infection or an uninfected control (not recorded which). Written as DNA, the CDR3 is TGTGCCAGCAGTTTACAGGCAGCGAATGCGGCGTCCTACAATGAGCAGTTCTTC. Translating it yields CASSLQAANAASYNEQFF.